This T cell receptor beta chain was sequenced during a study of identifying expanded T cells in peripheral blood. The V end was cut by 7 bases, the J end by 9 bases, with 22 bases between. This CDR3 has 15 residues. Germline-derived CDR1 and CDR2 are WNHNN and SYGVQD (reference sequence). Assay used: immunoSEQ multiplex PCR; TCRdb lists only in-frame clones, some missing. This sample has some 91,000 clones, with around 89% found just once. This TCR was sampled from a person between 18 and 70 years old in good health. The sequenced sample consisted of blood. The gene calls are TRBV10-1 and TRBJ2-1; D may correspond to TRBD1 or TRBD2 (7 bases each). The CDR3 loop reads CASNLRGGAYGEQFF. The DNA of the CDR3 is TGCGCCAGCAATCTCAGGGGGGGGGCCTATGGTGAGCAGTTCTTC.